Shown below are 26 T cell receptor beta chains from a single sample sequenced in a study of blood T cell repertoires in COVID-19. Profiled with immunoSEQ multiplex PCR; TCRdb holds only in-frame clones, not every one. The repertoire holds about 170,000 clones, with 70% to 90% as singletons. Sequenced: peripheral blood. These receptors were collected from a man in his 60s who had recovered from COVID-19.

J is TRBJ2-2 and V is TRBV27; D is unclear. Germline V gene sequence: CDR1 MNHEY, CDR2 SMNVEV (reference sequence). V shed 0 bases and J shed 6 bases, with 8 bases lying between them. CDR3 size: 14 residues. CDR3 residues: CASSLSIASGELFF. The DNA of the CDR3 is TGTGCCAGCAGTTTATCGATCGCGTCCGGGGAGCTGTTTTTT.

The gene calls are TRBV2 and TRBJ2-3; 11 nucleotides align to TRBD2. The CDR3 is 15 residues long. V was clipped by 6 bases and J by 2 bases; unmatched bases: 4. From germline, CDR1 is SNHLY and CDR2 FYNNEI. This CDR3 reads CASRIAGGLTDTQYF. The CDR3 region has the DNA TGTGCCAGCAGGATAGCGGGGGGGCTCACAGATACGCAGTATTTT. Full variable domain (remainder filled in from reference TRBV2 and TRBJ2-3): EPEVTQTPSHQVTQMGQEVILRCVPISNHLYFYWYRQILGQKVEFLVSFYNNEISEKSEIFDDQFSVERPDGSNFTLKIRSTKLEDSAMYFCASRIAGGLTDTQYFGPGTRLTVL.

The genes are TRBV19 and TRBJ2-3; possible D gene TRBD1, 7 bases. V lost 5 bases and J lost 5, with 14 bases in between. The CDR3 totals 14 residues. Looked up from germline, CDR1 is LNHDA and CDR2 is SQIVND (reference sequence). This CDR3 reads CASSSQGGQDTQYF. Here the CDR3 DNA reads TGTGCCAGTAGTTCCCAGGGGGGCCAAGATACGCAGTATTTT.

The rearrangement uses TRBV12-3 or TRBV12-4 and TRBJ2-5, with D tentatively TRBD1 (5 bases). V shed 6 bases and J shed 5 bases, with 13 bases lying between them. CDR3 size: 13 residues. For the CDR3, the DNA is TGTGCCAGCAGCATCAGGGTTACGGAGACCCAGTACTTC. Its translation: CASSIRVTETQYF.

This chain connects TRBV5-1 to TRBJ1-1, with D possibly TRBD1 on 5 matching bases. Germline V gene sequence: CDR1 SGHRS, CDR2 YFSETQ. CDR3 length equals 15 residues. With 4 bases removed from V and 0 bases from J, the gap between germline ends came to 13 bases. For the CDR3, the DNA is TGCGCCAGCAGCGCGGACGGGGGAATGAACACTGAAGCTTTCTTT. This encodes CASSADGGMNTEAFF.

The sample holds a few counts of this clone. The chain recombines TRBV7-2 with TRBJ1-5; maybe TRBD1 (5 bases). CDR1 and CDR2 (germline): SGHTA, FQGNSA. The CDR3 is 15 residues long. V shed 2 bases and J shed 6 bases, with 14 bases lying between them. The CDR3 loop is CASSLKGDQIQPQHF. For the CDR3, the DNA is TGTGCCAGCAGCTTAAAAGGGGATCAGATTCAGCCCCAGCATTTT.

This clone was picked up a small number of times. The gene calls are TRBV6-2 or TRBV6-3 and TRBJ1-6; D is undetermined. Trimming removed 6 bases at V and 9 bases at J, with 15 bases between. CDR3 length: 14 amino acids. Germline V lookup: CDR1 MNHEY, CDR2 SVGEGT. The CDR3 loop is CASSSNAGRSPLHF. In nucleotides, the CDR3 is TGTGCCAGCAGCTCAAACGCAGGTCGTTCACCCCTCCACTTT.

A single count supports this clone. The J gene is TRBJ1-2, the V gene TRBV11-2; 11 nucleotides line up with TRBD1. J was trimmed by 8 bases and V by 5 bases; bases with no gene match: 10. The CDR3 extends over 15 amino acids. Germline-derived CDR1 and CDR2 are SGHAT and FQNNGV. CDR3 in amino acids: CASSPRTGGEGGYTF. The CDR3 nucleotides read TGTGCCAGCAGCCCACGGACAGGGGGCGAGGGAGGCTACACCTTC.

This clone was detected only once. The chain joins TRBV27 to TRBJ2-3; weak D call: TRBD2 (5 bases). CDR1 MNHEY and CDR2 SMNVEV come from the germline V gene (reference sequence). V dropped 5 bases and J dropped 8 bases, with 14 bases sitting between them. CDR3 size: 13 residues. CDR3 bases: TGTGCCAGCAGTCAAGATCCGAGGGCTACGCAGTATTTT. It encodes CASSQDPRATQYF.

This chain uses TRBV5-1 with TRBJ1-1; 7 nucleotides agree with TRBD1. V gave up 0 bases and J gave up 6 bases; unmatched junction bases: 5. In germline, CDR1 is SGHRS, CDR2 YFSETQ. The CDR3 extends over 14 amino acids. The CDR3 region is CASSLAPTGAEAFF. In DNA form, the CDR3 reads TGCGCCAGCAGCTTGGCCCCAACAGGGGCTGAAGCTTTCTTT.

The chain carries TRBV25-1 and TRBJ2-7, with D maybe TRBD2 (7 bases). V dropped 1 base and J dropped 5 bases, with 15 bases sitting between them. The length of the CDR3 is 15 residues. Germline CDR1 MGHDK, CDR2 SYGVNS. The CDR3 DNA reads TGTGCCAGCAGTGAATCGGGTGGGGGGGCCGACGAGCAGTACTTC. It encodes CASSESGGGADEQYF.

The gene calls are TRBV10-3 and TRBJ2-3; 9 bases are shared with TRBD1. This CDR3 has 14 amino acids. Germline trimming cut 6 bases from V and 4 bases from J; bases unmatched to any gene: 5. Germline CDR1 and CDR2: ENHRY and SYGVKD. Written as DNA, the CDR3 is TGTGCCATCAGGGGACAGGGTGGGGCAGATACGCAGTATTTT. Translation gives CAIRGQGGADTQYF.

The DNA for the CDR3 is TGTGCCAGCAGTTTAGAGAGTGAAGCTTTCTTT. Translated, it gives CASSLESEAFF. The chain has TRBV12-3 or TRBV12-4 and TRBJ1-1, with D hard to call. This CDR3 comprises 11 residues. Between the trimmed V and J ends, which lost 1 base and 7 bases, there was a span of 4 bases.

The chain has TRBV7-9 and TRBJ2-7; TRBD1 aligns across 8 bases. Per the germline V gene, CDR1 is SEHNR and CDR2 is FQNEAQ (reference sequence). With V trimmed by 2 bases and J by 4 bases, 10 bases remained unmatched. This CDR3 is 16 amino acids long. The CDR3 loop reads CASSLKRPGTGYEQYF. CDR3 in DNA: TGTGCCAGCAGCTTAAAAAGGCCCGGGACAGGTTACGAGCAGTACTTC.

The rearrangement uses TRBV29-1 and TRBJ2-2, with D tentatively TRBD1 (6 bases). The V gene's germline CDR1 is SQVTM and CDR2 ANQGSEA. V was trimmed by 7 bases and J by 0 bases, leaving 12 bases between them. CDR3 size: 14 residues. The CDR3 DNA follows: TGCAGCGCCTGCGACAGGCCGAACACCGGGGAGCTGTTTTTT. Translation: CSACDRPNTGELFF.

The V gene is TRBV7-9, the J gene TRBJ1-2; D ambiguous. The V end lost 1 base, the J end lost 13 bases, and 7 bases lay between the germline ends. Germline assignment: CDR1 SEHNR and CDR2 FQNEAQ (reference sequence). This CDR3 is built from 10 residues. The CDR3 sequence is CASSLVEFTF. As DNA, the CDR3 is TGTGCCAGCAGCTTAGTAGAGTTCACCTTC.

This chain uses TRBV2 with TRBJ2-2, with 12 bases aligning to TRBD1. V shed 1 base and J 6 bases; nucleotides not matched to a gene: 9. The CDR3 loop spans 18 amino acids. The germline V gene encodes CDR1 SNHLY and CDR2 FYNNEI. CDR3 loop: CASSEVMGQGARAGELFF. In nucleotides, the CDR3 is TGTGCCAGCAGTGAAGTTATGGGACAGGGGGCGAGGGCCGGGGAGCTGTTTTTT.

The V gene is TRBV13, the J gene TRBJ2-3; 11 bases map to TRBD2. Germline lookup yields CDR1 PRHDT and CDR2 FYEKMQ (reference sequence). The CDR3 extends over 15 amino acids. With V trimmed by 6 bases and J by 6 bases, 8 bases remained unmatched. CDR3 nucleotides: TGTGCCAGCAGGCAAACTAGCGGGGGTTTGGATACGCAGTATTTT. This translates into CASRQTSGGLDTQYF.

J is TRBJ1-1 and V is TRBV11-3; no definite D call. CDR3 size: 12 residues. Per the germline V gene, CDR1 is SGHNT and CDR2 is YENEEA. Trimming stripped 4 bases from V and 3 bases from J, with 6 bases between. CDR3 DNA: TGTGCCAGCAGCTCTCCTGACACTGAAGCTTTCTTT. Translation: CASSSPDTEAFF.

CDR3 in amino acids: CASSETGGNGETQYF. In nucleotides, the CDR3 is TGTGCCAGTAGTGAAACGGGGGGGAATGGAGAGACCCAGTACTTC. The chain combines TRBV19 with TRBJ2-5, with TRBD2 identical over 8 bases. Per the germline V gene, CDR1 is LNHDA and CDR2 is SQIVND (reference sequence). V lost 5 bases, J lost 4 bases, and 9 bases stayed unmatched. This CDR3 contains 15 residues.

The chain links TRBV5-4 to TRBJ2-5; TRBD1 aligns across 8 bases. The germline CDR1 and CDR2 sequences are SGHNT and YYREEE (reference sequence). V lost 4 bases and J lost 1; bases outside the gene matches: 12. The CDR3 runs to 17 residues. In DNA form, the CDR3 reads TGTGCCAGCAGCCAGCCCCGTGGACAGGGAGGCCAAGAGACCCAGTACTTC. It yields the protein CASSQPRGQGGQETQYF.

The chain joins TRBV7-2 to TRBJ2-5; D may be TRBD2 (7 bases). V was cut by 3 bases and J by 2 bases, with 10 bases left in between. The CDR3 is 14 residues long. Per germline, CDR1 SGHTA and CDR2 FQGNSA. CDR3 loop: CASSFGGPQETQYF. The CDR3 DNA reads TGTGCCAGCAGCTTCGGGGGGCCTCAAGAGACCCAGTACTTC.

This clone was seen only a few times. The gene calls are TRBV10-3 and TRBJ1-2; D is undetermined. This CDR3 comprises 12 residues. Germline CDR1 and CDR2: ENHRY and SYGVKD. Between the trimmed V and J ends, which lost 2 bases and 8 bases, there was a span of 9 bases. CDR3 nucleotides: TGTGCCATCAGTGAGCCCACAGACGGCTACACCTTC. Translation: CAISEPTDGYTF.

The chain carries TRBV19 and TRBJ2-7, with 9 positions matching TRBD1. CDR1 is LNHDA, CDR2 SQIVND, per germline (reference sequence). This CDR3 has 14 residues. V lost 4 bases to trimming and J lost 7 bases; unmatched junction nucleotides: 8. The CDR3 protein is CASSTTQGALEQYF. The CDR3, as DNA: TGTGCCAGTAGTACTACACAGGGGGCGCTTGAGCAGTACTTC.

The J gene is TRBJ2-1, the V gene TRBV7-3, with 11 bases fitting TRBD2. CDR1 SGHTA and CDR2 FQGTGA come from the germline V gene. J gave up 5 bases and V 5 bases, and 2 bases lay outside the gene matches. The CDR3 is made up of 14 amino acids. In DNA, the CDR3 is TGTGCCAGCAGCCGTAGCGGGGGGGACAATGAGCAGTTCTTC. This codes for CASSRSGGDNEQFF.

The chain combines TRBV3-1 (or the pseudogene TRBV3-2) with TRBJ2-5, with D unresolved. CDR1 is LGHDT and CDR2 is YNNKEL in the germline V gene (reference sequence). CDR3 length: 13 residues. V gave up 1 base and J gave up 4 bases, with 7 bases separating them. DNA for the CDR3: TGTGCCAGCAGCCAAGCCAGAGGAGAGACCCAGTACTTC. Encoded protein: CASSQARGETQYF.